This is a list of T cell receptor beta chains from one sample in a study of T cells in localized non-small cell lung cancer. Some clones are missing from TCRdb's copy, which holds only in-frame ones; the method was immunoSEQ multiplex PCR. The sample carries approximately 2,800 clones, about a quarter recorded once. Specimen: normal lung tissue next to the tumor, collected before any cancer treatment. Receptors were obtained from a man aged 40 to 70 with stage I lung adenocarcinoma. Both conserved end residues are part of each CDR3. A D gene is named only where the DNA matches it firmly. Not every row has a clone size; where given, it reads once, few, many or a size class.

cdr3_length,j_call,v_call,clone_size,d_call,cdr3_aa,cdr3_nt
13,TRBJ2-1,TRBV30,few,TRBD2,CAWSVGLVGEQFF,TGTGCCTGGAGTGTAGGACTAGTCGGTGAGCAGTTCTTC
13,TRBJ2-3,TRBV9,few,NA,CASSVGGGDTQYF,TGTGCCAGCAGCGTAGGGGGAGGAGATACGCAGTATTTT
13,TRBJ1-2,TRBV30,NA,NA,CAWSEGRNYGYTF,TGTGCCTGGAGTGAGGGCAGGAACTATGGCTACACCTTC
12,TRBJ2-2,TRBV6-8,few,NA,CASTSRVGELFF,TGTGCCAGCACCTCGCGCGTCGGGGAGCTGTTTTTT
13,TRBJ2-3,TRBV19,NA,NA,CASIAASTDTQYF,TGTGCCAGTATCGCGGCAAGCACAGATACGCAGTATTTT
13,TRBJ1-1,TRBV6-8,NA,NA,CASSLFPYTEAFF,TGTGCCAGCAGTTTGTTCCCCTACACTGAAGCTTTCTTT
12,TRBJ2-3,TRBV9,few,NA,CASSVDFDTQYF,TGTGCCAGCAGCGTAGATTTTGATACGCAGTATTTT
17,TRBJ2-2,TRBV25-1,NA,TRBD2,CASSEHDHSRGTGELFF,TGTGCCAGCAGTGAACATGATCATTCGCGGGGGACCGGGGAGCTGTTTTTT
13,TRBJ1-2,TRBV6-8,few,NA,CASSYSYNYGYTF,TGTGCCAGCAGTTACTCGTATAACTATGGCTACACCTTC
15,TRBJ2-3,TRBV18,few,TRBD2,CASSRSLAELDTQYF,TGTGCCAGCTCACGGTCGCTAGCGGAGTTAGATACGCAGTATTTT
15,TRBJ2-2,TRBV25-1,NA,NA,CASTDSRGFGGELFF,TGTGCCAGCACCGATTCGCGGGGATTCGGCGGGGAGCTGTTTTTT
14,TRBJ1-1,TRBV6-8,few,NA,CASRNQGFDTEAFF,TGTGCCAGCAGGAATCAGGGTTTTGACACTGAAGCTTTCTTT
13,TRBJ1-1,TRBV9,NA,NA,CASSVTPETEAFF,TGTGCCAGCAGCGTAACTCCGGAAACTGAAGCTTTCTTT
12,TRBJ2-2,TRBV9,NA,NA,CASTEKTGELFF,TGTGCCAGCACGGAGAAGACCGGGGAGCTGTTTTTT
13,TRBJ1-5,TRBV6-8,few,NA,CASSLGGGQPQHF,TGTGCCAGCAGTTTGGGGGGAGGGCAGCCCCAGCATTTT
14,TRBJ1-2,TRBV29-1,NA,NA,CSAQRGRAGYGYTF,TGCAGCGCCCAGCGGGGGAGGGCAGGCTATGGCTACACCTTC
14,TRBJ2-5,TRBV6-8,NA,NA,CASSSGGQGETQYF,TGTGCCAGCAGTTCAGGAGGGCAGGGAGAGACCCAGTACTTC
13,TRBJ1-2,TRBV9,NA,NA,CASREQANYGYTF,TGTGCCAGCAGGGAACAGGCAAACTATGGCTACACCTTC
13,TRBJ2-7,TRBV6-8,few,NA,CASRLDGSYEQYF,TGTGCCAGCAGGCTGGACGGCTCCTACGAGCAGTACTTC